The 9 T cell receptor beta chains given below trace back to one sample, sequenced in a study of cytomegalovirus exposure and HLA in healthy donors. TCRdb's copy holds only in-frame clones and misses some; the assay was immunoSEQ multiplex PCR. The sample has fewer than 150,000 clones; roughly 88% are singletons. Sequenced sample: PBMCs. These receptors all come from a man between 18 and 29 years old in good health and CMV-seronegative.

V and J are TRBV10-2 and TRBJ1-2, with no clear D. The CDR3 is 12 amino acids. Germline CDR1 is WSHSY and CDR2 is SAAADI. V lost 3 bases, J lost 5 bases, and 7 bases lay in between. CDR3 sequence: CASSDSLYGYTF. The CDR3 nucleotides read TGCGCCAGCAGTGACAGTCTTTATGGCTACACCTTC.

The V call is TRBV1, the J call TRBJ2-1; TRBD2, the table's D call, lacks a check against the DNA. TRBV1 is deemed a pseudogene. The CDR3 totals 16 residues. The CDR3 spells CTSSRVPGGSYNEQFF. The CDR3 DNA follows: TGCACCAGCAGCCGGGTGCCGGGGGGCTCCTACAATGAGCAGTTCTTC.

The chain is built from TRBV6-5 and TRBJ1-5; TRBD1 aligns across 7 bases. V was pared by 5 bases and J by 4 bases, with 2 bases of the junction left unmatched. CDR3 length equals 13 residues. Per germline, CDR1 MNHEY and CDR2 SVGAGI. The CDR3 DNA follows: TGTGCCAGCAGTGAGACAGGGAATCAGCCCCAGCATTTT. Amino acid sequence: CASSETGNQPQHF.

This clone was recorded only once. The J gene is TRBJ1-4, the V gene TRBV7-6, with 7 bases matching TRBD1. Germline assignment: CDR1 SGHVS and CDR2 FNYEAQ. The V segment lost 5 bases and the J segment 3 bases; nucleotides outside the gene matches: 9. The CDR3 is 16 amino acids. CDR3 coding DNA: TGTGCCAGCAGCAAACGACAGGGCCGGGCTAATGAAAAACTGTTTTTT. Its protein product is CASSKRQGRANEKLFF.

This rearrangement joins TRBV7-2 to TRBJ2-1; tentative D call: TRBD2 (7 bases). This CDR3 has 15 residues. Germline CDR1 reads SGHTA; CDR2 reads FQGNSA. Trimming shortened V by 5 bases and J by 0 bases, and 11 bases separated the two germline ends. Here the CDR3 reads CASSTRGASYNEQFF. The CDR3 region has the DNA TGTGCCAGCAGCACTCGGGGGGCCTCCTACAATGAGCAGTTCTTC.

There are a few counts of this clone. This chain uses TRBV29-1 with TRBJ2-2, with TRBD2 as a possible D gene (6 bases). The CDR3 is made up of 15 amino acids. With 7 bases removed from V and 0 bases from J, the gap between germline ends came to 15 bases. CDR1 is SQVTM, CDR2 ANQGSEA, per germline. CDR3 in DNA: TGCAGCGCCGGGTGGGGCGGGGCGAACACCGGGGAGCTGTTTTTT. It specifies CSAGWGGANTGELFF.

The rearrangement joins TRBV7-9 to TRBJ1-5; tentative D call: TRBD1 (5 bases). The length of the CDR3 is 18 residues. CDR1 and CDR2 (germline): SEHNR, FQNEAQ (reference sequence). The V end was cut by 1 base, the J end by 2 bases, with 18 bases between. The CDR3 DNA reads TGTGCCAGCAGCTTAGAGGGGTTTGGTGGGGCCGGCAATCAGCCCCAGCATTTT. Protein product: CASSLEGFGGAGNQPQHF.

CDR3 DNA: TGCGCCAGCAGCCAATATTCGGGGAACCTCGACGAGCAGTACTTC. Its protein product is CASSQYSGNLDEQYF. The rearrangement links TRBV4-1 to TRBJ2-7; TRBD2 is a possible D gene (5 bases). Trimming removed 2 bases at V and 5 bases at J, with 16 bases between. CDR3 length: 15 amino acids. The germline CDR1 and CDR2 sequences are MGHRA and YSYEKL.

This clone came up a few times. The CDR3 DNA reads as TGTGCCAGCAGTAGGGGACAGGGCTCCTACGAGCAGTACTTC. Encoded protein: CASSRGQGSYEQYF. V gene TRBV6-6 combines with J gene TRBJ2-7; 9 bases line up with TRBD1. Germline lookup yields CDR1 MNHNY and CDR2 SVGAGI (reference sequence). The V gene end was trimmed by 5 bases and the J gene end by 0 bases; junction bases not matched to a gene: 2. The CDR3 consists of 14 residues.